This T cell receptor (beta chain) was captured in a study of cytomegalovirus exposure and HLA in healthy donors. V was trimmed by 7 bases and J by 3 bases, leaving 15 bases between them. The germline CDR1 and CDR2 sequences are LGHNA and YSLEER. There are 14 residues in the CDR3. Only in-frame clones appear in the TCRdb table, and some are missing; sequencing was by immunoSEQ multiplex PCR. The sample yields 250,000 to 350,000 clones, just over 85% seen once. The receptor comes from a woman aged 18-35 years in good health and CMV-seronegative. The specimen was PBMCs. The genes are TRBV4-3 and TRBJ1-2, with a possible D match to TRBD1 (6 bases). CDR3 nucleotide sequence: TGCGCCAGCAACAGTGGGGGGGGCGACTATGGCTACACCTTC. It translates to CASNSGGGDYGYTF.